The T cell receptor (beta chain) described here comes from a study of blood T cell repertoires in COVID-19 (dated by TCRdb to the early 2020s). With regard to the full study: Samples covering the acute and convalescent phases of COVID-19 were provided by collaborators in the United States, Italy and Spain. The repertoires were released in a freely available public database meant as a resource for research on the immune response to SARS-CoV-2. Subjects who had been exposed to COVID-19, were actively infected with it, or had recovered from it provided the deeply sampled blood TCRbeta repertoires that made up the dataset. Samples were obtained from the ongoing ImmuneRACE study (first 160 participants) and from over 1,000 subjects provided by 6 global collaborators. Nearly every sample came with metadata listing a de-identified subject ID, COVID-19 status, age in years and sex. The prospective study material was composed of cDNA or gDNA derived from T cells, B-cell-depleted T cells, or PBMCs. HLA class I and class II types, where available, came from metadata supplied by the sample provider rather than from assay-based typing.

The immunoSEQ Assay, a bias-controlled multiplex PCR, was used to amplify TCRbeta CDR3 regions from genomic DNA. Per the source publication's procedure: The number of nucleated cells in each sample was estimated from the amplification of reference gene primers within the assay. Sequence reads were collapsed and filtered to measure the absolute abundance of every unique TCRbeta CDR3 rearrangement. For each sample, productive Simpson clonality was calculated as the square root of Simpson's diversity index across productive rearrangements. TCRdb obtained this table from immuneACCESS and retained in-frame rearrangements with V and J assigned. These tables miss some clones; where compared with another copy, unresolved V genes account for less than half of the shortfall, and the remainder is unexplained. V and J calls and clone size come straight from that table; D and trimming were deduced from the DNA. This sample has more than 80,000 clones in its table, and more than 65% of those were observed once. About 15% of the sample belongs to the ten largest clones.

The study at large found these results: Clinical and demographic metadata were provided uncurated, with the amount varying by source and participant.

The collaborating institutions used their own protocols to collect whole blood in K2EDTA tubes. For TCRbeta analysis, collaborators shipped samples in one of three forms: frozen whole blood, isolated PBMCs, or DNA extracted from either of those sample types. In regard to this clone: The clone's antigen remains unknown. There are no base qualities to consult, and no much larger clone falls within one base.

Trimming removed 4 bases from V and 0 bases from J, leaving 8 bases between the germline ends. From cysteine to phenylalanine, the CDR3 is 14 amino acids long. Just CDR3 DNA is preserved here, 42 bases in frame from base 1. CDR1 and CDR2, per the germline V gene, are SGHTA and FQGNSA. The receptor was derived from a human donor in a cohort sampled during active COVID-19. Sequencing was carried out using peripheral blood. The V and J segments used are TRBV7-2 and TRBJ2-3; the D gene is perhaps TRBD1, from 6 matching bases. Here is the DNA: TGTGCCAGCAGCTGGACAGCTAGCACAGATACGCAGTATTTT. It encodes CASSWTASTDTQYF.